This T cell receptor beta chain is drawn from a study of T cell responses to AZD1222 COVID-19 vaccine. Study findings and constraints: White British donors predominated, females outnumbered males, and clonal diversity was possibly underestimated.

For this clone: Antigen: not known.

Sequenced by immunoSEQ multiplex PCR; TCRdb stores in-frame clones only, minus some. The data hold about 100,000 clones, with around 87% observed a single time. The V gene's germline CDR1 is MGHRA and CDR2 YSYEKL. CDR3 size: 13 residues. The germline V and J ends were trimmed by 6 bases and 13 bases, with 16 bases remaining between them. V usage is TRBV4-1 and J usage is TRBJ1-6, with D maybe TRBD1 (5 bases). The TCR was taken from an adult in good health. The specimen was peripheral blood, collected on day 0 of AZD1222 vaccination. The CDR3 DNA sequence: TGCGCCAGCAGGGAGGGACCGGTCTTTCCCCTCCACTTT. Translating it yields CASREGPVFPLHF.